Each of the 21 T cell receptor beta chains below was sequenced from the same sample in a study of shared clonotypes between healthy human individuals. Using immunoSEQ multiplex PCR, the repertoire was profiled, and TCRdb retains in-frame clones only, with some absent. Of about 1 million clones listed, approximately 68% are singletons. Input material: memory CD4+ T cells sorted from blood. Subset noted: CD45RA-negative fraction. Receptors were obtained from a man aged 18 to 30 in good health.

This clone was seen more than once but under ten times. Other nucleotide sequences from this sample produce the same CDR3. The CDR3, as DNA: TGTGCCAGCAGTAGGTCCGGGCCCTCGAGAGATTCACCCCTCCACTTT. It yields the protein CASSRSGPSRDSPLHF. The chain joins TRBV7-9 to TRBJ1-6; D gene ambiguous. The CDR3 consists of 16 residues. Germline V gene data show CDR1 as SEHNR and CDR2 as FQNEAQ (reference sequence). V was pared by 6 bases and J by 8 bases, with 20 bases between.

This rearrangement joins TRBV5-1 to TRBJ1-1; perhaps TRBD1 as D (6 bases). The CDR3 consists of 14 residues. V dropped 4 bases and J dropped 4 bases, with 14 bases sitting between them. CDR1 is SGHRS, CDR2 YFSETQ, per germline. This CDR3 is CASSAGVSSTEAFF. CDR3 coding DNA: TGCGCCAGCAGCGCAGGGGTCTCGAGCACTGAAGCTTTCTTT. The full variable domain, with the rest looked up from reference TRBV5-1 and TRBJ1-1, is KAGVTQTPRYLIKTRGQQVTLSCSPISGHRSVSWYQQTPGQGLQFLFEYFSETQRNKGNFPGRFSGRQFSNSRSEMNVSTLELGDSALYLCASSAGVSSTEAFFGQGTRLTVV.

The DNA of the CDR3 is TGTGCCAGCAGTTACTCGAGGCGGGGATCGGGTGAGCAGTTCTTC. Amino acids: CASSYSRRGSGEQFF. The rearrangement links TRBV6-5 to TRBJ2-1; a weak D match, TRBD2 (6 bases). V lost 0 bases and J 9 bases, leaving 15 bases between the germline ends. CDR3 length: 15 amino acids. CDR1 is MNHEY and CDR2 is SVGAGI in the germline V gene.

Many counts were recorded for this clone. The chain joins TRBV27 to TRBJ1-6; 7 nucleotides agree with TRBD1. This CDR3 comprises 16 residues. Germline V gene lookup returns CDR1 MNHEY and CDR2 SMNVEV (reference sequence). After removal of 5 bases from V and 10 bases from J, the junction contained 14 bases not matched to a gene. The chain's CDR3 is CASSTPTDPRGSPLHF. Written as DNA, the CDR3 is TGTGCCAGCAGTACCCCGACAGACCCCAGGGGGTCACCCCTCCACTTT.

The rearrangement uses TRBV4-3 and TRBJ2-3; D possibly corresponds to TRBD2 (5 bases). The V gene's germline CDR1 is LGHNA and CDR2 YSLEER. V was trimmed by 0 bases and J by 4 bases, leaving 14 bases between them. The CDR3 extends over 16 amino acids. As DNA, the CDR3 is TGCGCCAGCAGCCAAGATCGAGACTTAGCGCCAGATACGCAGTATTTT. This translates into CASSQDRDLAPDTQYF.

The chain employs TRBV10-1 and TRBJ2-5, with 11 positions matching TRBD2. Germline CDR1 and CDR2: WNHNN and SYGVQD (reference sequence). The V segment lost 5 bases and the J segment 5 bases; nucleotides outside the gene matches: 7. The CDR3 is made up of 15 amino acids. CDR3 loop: CASSKLAGGPETQYF. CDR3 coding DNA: TGCGCCAGCAGTAAATTAGCGGGAGGGCCGGAGACCCAGTACTTC.

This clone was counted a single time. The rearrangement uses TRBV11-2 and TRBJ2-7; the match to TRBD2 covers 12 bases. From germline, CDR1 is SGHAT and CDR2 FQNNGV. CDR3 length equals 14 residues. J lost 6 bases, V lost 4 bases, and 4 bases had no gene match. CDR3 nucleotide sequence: TGTGCCAGCAGCTCTCTAGCGGGAGGGCCCGAGCAGTACTTC. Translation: CASSSLAGGPEQYF.

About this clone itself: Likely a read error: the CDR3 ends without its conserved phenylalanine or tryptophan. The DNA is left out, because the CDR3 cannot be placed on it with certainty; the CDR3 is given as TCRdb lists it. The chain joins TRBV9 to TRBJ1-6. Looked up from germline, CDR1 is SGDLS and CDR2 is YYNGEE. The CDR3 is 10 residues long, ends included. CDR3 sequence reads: CASSVAREAS.

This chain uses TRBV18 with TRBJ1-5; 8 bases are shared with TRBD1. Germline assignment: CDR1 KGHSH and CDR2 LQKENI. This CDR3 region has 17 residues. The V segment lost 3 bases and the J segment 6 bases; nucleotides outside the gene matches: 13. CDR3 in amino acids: CASSPNRGQGRGQPQHF. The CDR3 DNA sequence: TGTGCCAGCTCACCTAATAGAGGACAGGGCCGAGGTCAGCCCCAGCATTTT.

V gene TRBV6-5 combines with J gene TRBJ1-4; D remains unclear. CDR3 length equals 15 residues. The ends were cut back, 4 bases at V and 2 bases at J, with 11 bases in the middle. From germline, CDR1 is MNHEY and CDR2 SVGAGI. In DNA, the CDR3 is TGTGCCAGCAGTTTGGCGAGGGCGACTAATGAAAAACTGTTTTTT. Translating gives CASSLARATNEKLFF.

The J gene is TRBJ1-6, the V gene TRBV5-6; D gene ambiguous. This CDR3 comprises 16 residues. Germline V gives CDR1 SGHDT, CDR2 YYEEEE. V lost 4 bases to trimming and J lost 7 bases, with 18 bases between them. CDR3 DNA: TGTGCCAGCAGCATCGACCTGTCCCCCGGGAATTCACCCCTCCACTTT. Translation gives CASSIDLSPGNSPLHF.

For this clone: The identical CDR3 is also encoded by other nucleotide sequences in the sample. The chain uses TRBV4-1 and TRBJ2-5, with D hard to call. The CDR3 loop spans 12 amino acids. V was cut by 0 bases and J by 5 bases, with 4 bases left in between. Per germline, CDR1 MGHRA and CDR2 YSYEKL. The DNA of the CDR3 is TGCGCCAGCAGCCAAGATACGGAGACCCAGTACTTC. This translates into CASSQDTETQYF.

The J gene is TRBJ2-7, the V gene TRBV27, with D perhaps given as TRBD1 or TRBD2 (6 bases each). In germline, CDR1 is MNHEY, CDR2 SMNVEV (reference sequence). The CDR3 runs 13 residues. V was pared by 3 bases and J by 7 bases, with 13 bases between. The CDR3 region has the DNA TGTGCCAGCAGTTTTAGGGGGGTAGGTGAGCAGTACTTC. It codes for CASSFRGVGEQYF.

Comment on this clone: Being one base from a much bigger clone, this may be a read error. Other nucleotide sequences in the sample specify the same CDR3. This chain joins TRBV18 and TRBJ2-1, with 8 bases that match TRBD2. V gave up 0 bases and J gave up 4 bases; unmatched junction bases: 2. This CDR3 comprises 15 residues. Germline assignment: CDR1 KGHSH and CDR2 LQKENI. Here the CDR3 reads CASSPPAGGYNEQFF. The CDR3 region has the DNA TGTGCCAGCTCACCACCGGCGGGGGGTTACAATGAGCAGTTCTTC.

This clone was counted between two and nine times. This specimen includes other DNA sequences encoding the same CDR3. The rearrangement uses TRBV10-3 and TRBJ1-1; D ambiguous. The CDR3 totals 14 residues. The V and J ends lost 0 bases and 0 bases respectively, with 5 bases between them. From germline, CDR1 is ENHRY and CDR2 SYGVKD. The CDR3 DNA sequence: TGTGCCATCAGTGAGTCCGGGATGAACACTGAAGCTTTCTTT. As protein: CAISESGMNTEAFF.

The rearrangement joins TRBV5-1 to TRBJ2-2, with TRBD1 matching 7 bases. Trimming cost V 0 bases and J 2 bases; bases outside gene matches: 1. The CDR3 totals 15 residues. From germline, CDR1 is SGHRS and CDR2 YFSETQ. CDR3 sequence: CASSLGDSNTGELFF. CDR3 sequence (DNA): TGCGCCAGCAGCTTGGGGGACAGCAACACCGGGGAGCTGTTTTTT.

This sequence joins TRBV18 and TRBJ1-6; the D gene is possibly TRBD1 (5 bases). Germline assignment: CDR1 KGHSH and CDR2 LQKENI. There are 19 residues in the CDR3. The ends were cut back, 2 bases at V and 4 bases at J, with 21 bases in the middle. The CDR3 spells CASSPSRSGLWPYNSPLHF. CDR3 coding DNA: TGTGCCAGCTCACCATCAAGATCGGGACTATGGCCTTATAATTCACCCCTCCACTTT.

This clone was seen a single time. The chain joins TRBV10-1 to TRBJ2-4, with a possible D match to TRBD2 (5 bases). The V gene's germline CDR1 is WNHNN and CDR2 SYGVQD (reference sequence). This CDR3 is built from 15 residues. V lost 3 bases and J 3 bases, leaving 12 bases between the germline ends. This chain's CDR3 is CASSDEIGGKNIQYF. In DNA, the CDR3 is TGCGCCAGCAGTGATGAAATAGGAGGCAAAAACATTCAGTACTTC.

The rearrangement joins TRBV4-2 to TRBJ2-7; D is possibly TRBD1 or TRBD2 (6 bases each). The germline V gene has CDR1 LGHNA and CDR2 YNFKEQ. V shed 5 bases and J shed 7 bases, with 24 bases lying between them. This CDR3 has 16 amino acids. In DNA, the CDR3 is TGTGCCAGCAGCTCCACTTCTGCGGGTAAAGGGGGGGAGCAGTACTTC. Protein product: CASSSTSAGKGGEQYF.

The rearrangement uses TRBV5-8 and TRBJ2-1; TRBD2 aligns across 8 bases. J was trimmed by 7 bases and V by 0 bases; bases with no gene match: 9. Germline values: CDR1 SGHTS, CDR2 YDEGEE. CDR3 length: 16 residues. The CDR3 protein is CASSLGGKRERNEQFF. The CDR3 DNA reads TGTGCCAGCAGCTTGGGGGGCAAGCGGGAGAGAAATGAGCAGTTCTTC.

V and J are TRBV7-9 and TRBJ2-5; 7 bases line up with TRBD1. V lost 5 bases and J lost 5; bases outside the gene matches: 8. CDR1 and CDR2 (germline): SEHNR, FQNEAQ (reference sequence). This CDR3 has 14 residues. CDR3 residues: CASSPGTAPETQYF. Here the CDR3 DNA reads TGTGCCAGCAGCCCCGGGACAGCTCCTGAGACCCAGTACTTC.